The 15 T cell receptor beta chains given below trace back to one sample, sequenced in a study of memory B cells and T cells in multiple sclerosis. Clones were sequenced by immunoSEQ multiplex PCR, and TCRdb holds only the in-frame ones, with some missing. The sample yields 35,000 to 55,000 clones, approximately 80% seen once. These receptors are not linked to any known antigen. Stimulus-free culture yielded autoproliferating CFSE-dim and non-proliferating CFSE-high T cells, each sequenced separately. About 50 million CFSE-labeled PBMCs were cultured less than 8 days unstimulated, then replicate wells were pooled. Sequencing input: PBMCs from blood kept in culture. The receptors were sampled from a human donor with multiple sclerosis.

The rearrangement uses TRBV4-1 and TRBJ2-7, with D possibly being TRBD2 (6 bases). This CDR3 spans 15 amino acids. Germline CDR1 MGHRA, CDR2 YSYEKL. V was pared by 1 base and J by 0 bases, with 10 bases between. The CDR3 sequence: CASSQGRESSYEQYF. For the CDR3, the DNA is TGCGCCAGCAGCCAAGGGAGGGAGAGCTCCTACGAGCAGTACTTC.

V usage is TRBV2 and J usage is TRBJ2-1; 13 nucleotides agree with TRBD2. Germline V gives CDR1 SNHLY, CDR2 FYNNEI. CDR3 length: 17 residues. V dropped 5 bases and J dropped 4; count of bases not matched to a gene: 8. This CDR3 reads CASSTSGGAVVYNEQFF. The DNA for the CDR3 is TGTGCCAGCAGTACTAGCGGGGGGGCCGTAGTATACAATGAGCAGTTCTTC. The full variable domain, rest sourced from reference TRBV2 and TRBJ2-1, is EPEVTQTPSHQVTQMGQEVILRCVPISNHLYFYWYRQILGQKVEFLVSFYNNEISEKSEIFDDQFSVERPDGSNFTLKIRSTKLEDSAMYFCASSTSGGAVVYNEQFFGPGTRLTVL.

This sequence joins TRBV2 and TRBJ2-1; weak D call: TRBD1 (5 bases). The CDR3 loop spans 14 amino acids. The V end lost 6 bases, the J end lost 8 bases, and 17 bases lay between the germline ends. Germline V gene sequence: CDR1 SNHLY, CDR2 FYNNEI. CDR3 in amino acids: CASRREQGMHEQFF. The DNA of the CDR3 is TGTGCCAGCAGACGCGAGCAGGGCATGCATGAGCAGTTCTTC.

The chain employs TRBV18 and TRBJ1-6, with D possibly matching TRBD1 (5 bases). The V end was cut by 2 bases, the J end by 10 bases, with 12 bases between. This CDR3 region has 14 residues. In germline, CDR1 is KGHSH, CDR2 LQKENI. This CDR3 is CASSPERQTSPLHF. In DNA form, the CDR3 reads TGTGCCAGCTCACCAGAGAGACAGACGTCACCCCTCCACTTT.

This chain's CDR3 is CASSNSQGGPQYF. The CDR3 bases are TGTGCCAGCAGTAACTCACAGGGTGGACCGCAGTACTTC. The chain recombines TRBV6-1 with TRBJ2-5, with D possibly being TRBD1 (6 bases). The germline gives CDR1 MNHNS, CDR2 SASEGT. The V and J ends lost 5 bases and 11 bases respectively, with 18 bases between them. The CDR3 length is 13 residues.

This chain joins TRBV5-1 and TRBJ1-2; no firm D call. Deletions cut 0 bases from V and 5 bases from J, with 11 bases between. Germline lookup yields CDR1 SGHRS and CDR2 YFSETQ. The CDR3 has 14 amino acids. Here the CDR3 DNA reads TGCGCCAGCAGCTTGGAAAAGGGAGAATATGGCTACACCTTC. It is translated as CASSLEKGEYGYTF.

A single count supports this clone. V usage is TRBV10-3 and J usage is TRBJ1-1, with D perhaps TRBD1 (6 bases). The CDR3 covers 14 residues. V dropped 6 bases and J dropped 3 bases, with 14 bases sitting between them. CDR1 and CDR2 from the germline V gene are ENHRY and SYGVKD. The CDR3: CAISRRTEDTEAFF. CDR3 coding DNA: TGTGCCATCAGCCGGAGGACAGAAGACACTGAAGCTTTCTTT.

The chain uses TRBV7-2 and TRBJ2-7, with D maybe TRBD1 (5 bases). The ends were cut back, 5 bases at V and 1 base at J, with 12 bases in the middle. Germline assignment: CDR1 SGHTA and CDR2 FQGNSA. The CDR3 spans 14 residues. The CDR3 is CASSPDKFSYEQYF. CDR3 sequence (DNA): TGTGCCAGCAGCCCGGACAAGTTTTCCTACGAGCAGTACTTC. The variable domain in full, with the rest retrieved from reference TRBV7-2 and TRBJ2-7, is GAGVSQSPSNKVTEKGKDVELRCDPISGHTALYWYRQSLGQGLEFLIYFQGNSAPDKSGLPSDRFSAERTGGSVSTLTIQRTQQEDSAVYLCASSPDKFSYEQYFGPGTRLTVT.

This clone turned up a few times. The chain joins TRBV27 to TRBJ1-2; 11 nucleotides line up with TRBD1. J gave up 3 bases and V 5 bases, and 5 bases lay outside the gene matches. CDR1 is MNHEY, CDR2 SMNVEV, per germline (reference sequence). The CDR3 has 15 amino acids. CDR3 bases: TGTGCCAGCAGTGTAAGGACAGGGGGCCACTATGGCTACACCTTC. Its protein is CASSVRTGGHYGYTF.

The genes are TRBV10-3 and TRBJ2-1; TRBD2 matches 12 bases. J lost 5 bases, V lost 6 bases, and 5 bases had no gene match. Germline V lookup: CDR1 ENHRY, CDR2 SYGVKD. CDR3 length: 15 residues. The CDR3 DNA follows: TGTGCCATCAGCGAACTAGCGGGGGGAAACAATGAGCAGTTCTTC. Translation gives CAISELAGGNNEQFF.

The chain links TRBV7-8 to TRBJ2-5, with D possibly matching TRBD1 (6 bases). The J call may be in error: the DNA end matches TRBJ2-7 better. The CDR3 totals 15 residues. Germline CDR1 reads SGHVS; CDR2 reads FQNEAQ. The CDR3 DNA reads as TGTGCCAGCAGCTTAGACGGCAGGGGAATGGCCGAGCAGTACTTC. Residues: CASSLDGRGMAEQYF.

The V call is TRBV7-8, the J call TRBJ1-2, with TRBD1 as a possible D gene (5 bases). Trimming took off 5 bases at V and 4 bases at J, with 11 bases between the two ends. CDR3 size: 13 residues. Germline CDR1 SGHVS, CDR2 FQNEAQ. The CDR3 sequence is CASSPGGTYGYTF. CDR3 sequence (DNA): TGTGCCAGCAGCCCGGGGGGAACCTATGGCTACACCTTC.

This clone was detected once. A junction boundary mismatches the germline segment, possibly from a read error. The CDR3 DNA follows: TGTGCCAGCAGCGCTAAATATGGCTACACCTTC. Translation gives CASSAKYGYTF. J is TRBJ1-2 and V is TRBV5-8, with unresolved D. Germline values: CDR1 SGHTS, CDR2 YDEGEE. The CDR3 runs to 11 residues.

The CDR3 reads CASSQGSSYRGQGDEQFF. The CDR3 DNA follows: TGCGCCAGCAGCCAGGGGTCGAGTTACAGGGGGCAAGGGGATGAGCAGTTCTTC. The V gene is TRBV4-1, the J gene TRBJ2-1; 9 bases match TRBD1. The length of the CDR3 is 18 residues. V trimming: 3 bases; J trimming: 8 bases; junction bases outside the gene matches: 17. The V gene's germline CDR1 is MGHRA and CDR2 YSYEKL.

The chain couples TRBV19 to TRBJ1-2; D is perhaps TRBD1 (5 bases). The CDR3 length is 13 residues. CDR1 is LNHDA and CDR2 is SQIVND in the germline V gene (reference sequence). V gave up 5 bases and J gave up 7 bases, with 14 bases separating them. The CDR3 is CASSPLRVGGYTF. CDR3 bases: TGTGCCAGTAGTCCACTCAGGGTAGGTGGCTACACCTTC.